This entry is about one T cell receptor (beta chain). The antigen is not known. It was across several immunoSEQ plates that each subset's genomic DNA was evenly split. This table comes from immunoSEQ multiplex PCR, and its TCRdb copy is limited to in-frame clones, with some not included. The table has more than 2 million clones, just under 95% seen once. The sample belongs to a study of shared clonotypes between healthy human individuals. Study-level points and caveats: Some clonotypes were shared by all four sorted-subset donors, while others were not shared. The non-shared ones had lower generation probabilities than the shared ones. Naive subsets, compared against memory subsets, generally had larger estimated richness values. With few donors, the genetic and exposure-history diversity represented was limited.

V lost 2 bases, J lost 3 bases, and 11 bases stayed unmatched. The germline CDR1 and CDR2 sequences are SNHLY and FYNNEI. CDR3 length: 18 residues. Naive CD8 cells comprised CD45RO-negative, CCR7-positively selected cells, excluding terminally differentiated effector memory CD45RA+ cells. The rearrangement uses TRBV2 and TRBJ2-2; TRBD2 aligns across 8 bases. The source is a man aged 18 to 29 in good health. The material sequenced was naive CD8+ T cells sorted from blood. In DNA, the CDR3 is TGTGCCAGCAGTGAAAACGCCCGACTAGCGACCCACACCGGGGAGCTGTTTTTT. Its protein product is CASSENARLATHTGELFF. Full variable domain (rest looked up from reference TRBV2 and TRBJ2-2): EPEVTQTPSHQVTQMGQEVILRCVPISNHLYFYWYRQILGQKVEFLVSFYNNEISEKSEIFDDQFSVERPDGSNFTLKIRSTKLEDSAMYFCASSENARLATHTGELFFGEGSRLTVL.